Below, one T cell receptor beta chain is given with its context. The sample comes from a study of blood T cell repertoires in COVID-19. Study summary: The United States, Italy and Spain were the sources of the acute and convalescent COVID-19 samples. T cells, B-cell-depleted T cells, or PBMCs supplied cDNA or gDNA.

Per the original methods: Amplified reference gene primers provided the basis for estimating nucleated cell counts. Sequencing was performed with immunoSEQ multiplex PCR; in TCRdb, only in-frame clones are kept and a portion is missing. V, J and clone size are taken as reported in that table, and D and trimming were inferred from the DNA itself. The sample lists about 150,000 clones; roughly 77% were seen once. Trimming at V came to 5 bases and at J to 2 bases, leaving 8 bases not matched to a gene. This CDR3 comprises 15 residues. The germline V gene has CDR1 MNHNY and CDR2 SVGAGI (reference sequence).

What was sequenced was peripheral blood. V usage is TRBV6-6 and J usage is TRBJ1-2; 7 positions match TRBD1. This TCR came from a man aged 60 to 75 with acute or convalescent COVID-19. The CDR3, as DNA: TGTGCCAGCAGTATCCGGGACAGTGAAAACTATGGCTACACCTTC. Protein product: CASSIRDSENYGYTF.